Listed here are 18 T cell receptor beta chains from one sample, sequenced in a study of T cells in Graves' hyperthyroidism and ophthalmopathy. Amplified TCR beta CDR3 regions came from RNA transcripts. First-round RT-PCR with HTBI primers amplified the TCR CDR3 region. TCRdb fed the multiplex PCR reads into MiXCR, producing one record per CDR3 protein. The sample includes about 180,000 distinct CDR3 sequences, about 17% seen only once; the top ten take around 29%. The material sequenced was blood. The source of these receptors is a woman between 50 and 59 years old with Graves' hyperthyroidism.

This sequence joins TRBV4-1 and TRBJ1-2, with 7 bases fitting TRBD1. Per the germline V gene, CDR1 is MGHRA and CDR2 is YSYEKL. The CDR3 extends over 14 amino acids. J gave up 2 bases and V 3 bases, and 3 bases lay outside the gene matches. The DNA for the CDR3 is TGCGCCAGCAGCCAGGCGACAGGGAACTATGGCTACACCTTC. This codes for CASSQATGNYGYTF.

At least ten counts were recorded for this clonotype. The chain carries TRBV18 and TRBJ2-7; D perhaps matches TRBD1 (6 bases). V was shortened by 6 bases and J by 3 bases, with 15 bases between the two germline ends. Germline V gives CDR1 KGHSH, CDR2 LQKENI. The CDR3 is 14 residues long. The CDR3 bases are TGTGCCAGCTCCAACCTGGACAGCTTCTACGAGCAGTACTTC. It translates to CASSNLDSFYEQYF.

This clonotype was counted only a few times. CDR3 nucleotide sequence: TGTGCCAGTACCTACAGGCATCTCTACTCTGGAAACACCATATATTTT. Encoded protein: CASTYRHLYSGNTIYF. The chain recombines TRBV19 with TRBJ1-3, with D possibly being TRBD1 (5 bases). In germline, CDR1 is LNHDA, CDR2 SQIVND (reference sequence). V was pared by 7 bases and J by 0 bases, with 16 bases between. This CDR3 is built from 16 residues.

At least ten counts were recorded for this clonotype. The chain is built from TRBV5-1 and TRBJ2-3; D is unresolved. CDR1 is SGHRS and CDR2 is YFSETQ in the germline V gene. CDR3 length equals 16 residues. The V end was cut by 4 bases, the J end by 3 bases, with 18 bases between. The CDR3: CASSQVSATRTDTQYF. In nucleotides, the CDR3 is TGCGCCAGCAGCCAGGTCTCAGCAACACGTACAGATACGCAGTATTTT.

This clonotype appeared many times. The rearrangement uses TRBV2 and TRBJ1-6; D is possibly TRBD1 (5 bases). The V and J ends lost 10 bases and 14 bases respectively, with 18 bases between them. This CDR3 comprises 12 residues. CDR1 SNHLY and CDR2 FYNNEI come from the germline V gene. CDR3 nucleotides: TGTGCCACCCGGGACCCTCTTACGACCCTCCACTTT. It encodes CATRDPLTTLHF.

This clonotype was picked up many times. The CDR3, as DNA: TGTGCCAGCAGTTACTCGAGCAGGGTCCAGTCGGCTTTCTTT. Protein product: CASSYSSRVQSAFF. The chain recombines TRBV6-5 with TRBJ1-1, with D perhaps matching TRBD1 (5 bases). Trimming took 0 bases from V and 11 from J, leaving 16 bases between them. Germline V lookup: CDR1 MNHEY, CDR2 SVGAGI. The CDR3 sequence is 14 residues long.

This clonotype was counted at least ten times. The rearrangement joins TRBV5-4 to TRBJ1-1, with D maybe TRBD1 (5 bases). CDR3 length: 14 residues. Germline values: CDR1 SGHNT, CDR2 YYREEE (reference sequence). Deletions cut 0 bases from V and 3 bases from J, with 9 bases between. The CDR3 bases are TGTGCCAGCAGCTTGGGGGGCTCTCACACTGAAGCTTTCTTT. Translated: CASSLGGSHTEAFF.

This clonotype was counted at least ten times. This chain uses TRBV6-1 with TRBJ2-7; maybe TRBD2 (5 bases). The CDR3 consists of 13 residues. Trimming took off 8 bases at V and 4 bases at J, with 15 bases between the two ends. Per the germline V gene, CDR1 is MNHNS and CDR2 is SASEGT. CDR3 residues: CASRLTGMYEQYF. CDR3 in DNA: TGTGCCAGCCGTTTAACGGGGATGTACGAGCAGTACTTC.

This clonotype appeared many times. The chain couples TRBV20-1 to TRBJ1-3; D is unclear. The germline V gene encodes CDR1 DFQATT and CDR2 SNEGSKA (reference sequence). Trimming removed 3 bases at V and 0 bases at J, with 9 bases between. This CDR3 spans 14 amino acids. This chain's CDR3 is CSASPRSSGNTIYF. CDR3 DNA: TGCAGTGCTAGCCCCAGATCCTCTGGAAACACCATATATTTT.

This clonotype came up many times. The chain combines TRBV9 with TRBJ1-1; the D gene is possibly TRBD1 (6 bases). V shed 4 bases and J shed 7 bases, with 11 bases lying between them. This CDR3 is built from 12 residues. CDR1 and CDR2 from the germline V gene are SGDLS and YYNGEE. CDR3 sequence (DNA): TGTGCCAGCAGCTCTGGACAGAATGAAGCTTTCTTT. Translation gives CASSSGQNEAFF.

This clonotype occurred many times. The V and J genes are TRBV7-9 and TRBJ2-7; unclear D gene. Germline CDR1 reads SEHNR; CDR2 reads FQNEAQ (reference sequence). V lost 0 bases and J lost 6, with 9 bases in between. The CDR3 extends over 13 amino acids. In nucleotides, the CDR3 is TGTGCCAGCAGCTTAGCTCTGTACAGCGAGCAGTACTTC. Protein: CASSLALYSEQYF.

On this clonotype: A read error may be the cause here, since a much bigger clone is one base away. V and J are TRBV15 and TRBJ2-2, with 9 nucleotides matching TRBD2. V was pared by 2 bases and J by 0 bases, with 7 bases of the junction left unmatched. Germline CDR1 LNHNV, CDR2 YYDKDF (reference sequence). The CDR3 length is 18 residues. In DNA form, the CDR3 reads TGTGCCACCAGCAGAACCTCAGCGGGGGGTACGAACACCGGGGAGCTGTTTTTT. Its protein is CATSRTSAGGTNTGELFF.

This clonotype was picked up many times. V gene TRBV5-4 combines with J gene TRBJ1-1; 8 positions agree with TRBD1. V trimming: 3 bases; J trimming: 3 bases; junction bases outside the gene matches: 7. This CDR3 contains 15 residues. Germline V lookup: CDR1 SGHNT, CDR2 YYREEE (reference sequence). CDR3 sequence (DNA): TGTGCCAGCAGCTCTACCGGGACAGGCTACACTGAAGCTTTCTTT. It translates to CASSSTGTGYTEAFF.

This clonotype was observed at least ten times. This rearrangement joins TRBV2 to TRBJ2-3; D unresolved. V lost 2 bases, J lost 1 base, and 10 bases lay in between. This CDR3 contains 15 residues. Germline V gene data show CDR1 as SNHLY and CDR2 as FYNNEI. DNA of the CDR3: TGTGCCAGCAGTGAATTAGGACCACGCACAGATACGCAGTATTTT. Protein sequence: CASSELGPRTDTQYF.

The chain uses TRBV27 and TRBJ1-5, with D maybe TRBD1 (5 bases). CDR1 and CDR2 from the germline V gene are MNHEY and SMNVEV (reference sequence). CDR3 length equals 17 residues. Trimming shortened V by 3 bases and J by 1 base, and 16 bases separated the two germline ends. CDR3 in DNA: TGTGCCAGCAGTTTGTTTTGGCAGGGCGTGAGCAATCAGCCCCAGCATTTT. This gives the protein CASSLFWQGVSNQPQHF.

J is TRBJ2-7 and V is TRBV12-3 or TRBV12-4, with 14 bases lining up with TRBD2. J lost 5 bases, V lost 6 bases, and 3 bases had no gene match. This CDR3 comprises 14 residues. CDR3 in amino acids: CASRGLAGVNEQYV. The CDR3 nucleotides read TGTGCCAGCAGGGGACTAGCGGGAGTCAACGAGCAGTACGTC.

This clonotype was seen many times. The chain recombines TRBV9 with TRBJ2-2; 9 bases agree with TRBD2. Losses at the gene ends were 4 bases for V and 1 base for J; bases not matched to a gene: 5. Germline V gene lookup returns CDR1 SGDLS and CDR2 YYNGEE. The CDR3 extends over 16 amino acids. In DNA form, the CDR3 reads TGTGCCAGCAGCACCCGACTAGCGGTGAACACCGGGGAGCTGTTTTTT. Amino acid sequence: CASSTRLAVNTGELFF.

This clonotype appeared many times. The chain recombines TRBV6-1 with TRBJ1-2; D is undetermined. V shed 6 bases and J shed 4 bases, with 15 bases lying between them. CDR1 and CDR2 (germline): MNHNS, SASEGT. CDR3 length equals 14 residues. The CDR3 sequence: CASRASITLYGYTF. Written as DNA, the CDR3 is TGTGCCAGCAGGGCCTCCATCACCCTCTATGGCTACACCTTC.